This T cell receptor (beta chain) derives from a study of T cell responses to AZD1222 COVID-19 vaccine. This table comes from immunoSEQ multiplex PCR, and its TCRdb copy is limited to in-frame clones, with some not included. In the table there are over 30,000 clones, about 88% of which are singletons. CDR1 is MNHEY and CDR2 is SVGAGI in the germline V gene. The V and J ends lost 7 bases and 4 bases respectively, with 16 bases between them. This CDR3 contains 14 residues. Study results and caveats: Repertoire samples came only from after the peak T cell response. Baseline seropositivity occurred in only a handful of AZD1222 recipients.

In this sample, this clone turned up once. Antigen unknown. The sample here was peripheral blood, taken 28 days after the second dose of the MenACWY control vaccine. The receptor was isolated from an adult who received the MenACWY meningococcal vaccine as a control. The chain joins TRBV6-5 to TRBJ1-2; D possibly corresponds to TRBD1 (5 bases). CDR3 nucleotides: TGTGCCAGCACCCTGACAGATGTTGGCTATGGCTACACCTTC. The encoded protein is CASTLTDVGYGYTF.